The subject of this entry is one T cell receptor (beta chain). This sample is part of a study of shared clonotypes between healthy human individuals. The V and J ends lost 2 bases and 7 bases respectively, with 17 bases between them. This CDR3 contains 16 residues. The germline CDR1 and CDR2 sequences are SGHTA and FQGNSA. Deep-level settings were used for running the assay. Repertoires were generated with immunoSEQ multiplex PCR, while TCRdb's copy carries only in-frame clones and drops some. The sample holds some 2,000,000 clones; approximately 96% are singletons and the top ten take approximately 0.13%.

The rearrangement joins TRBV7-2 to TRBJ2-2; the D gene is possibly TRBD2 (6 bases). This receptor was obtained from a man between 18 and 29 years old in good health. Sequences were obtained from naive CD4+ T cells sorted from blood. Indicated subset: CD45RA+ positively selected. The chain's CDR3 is CASSLRRGPLFGELFF. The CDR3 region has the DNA TGTGCCAGCAGCTTAAGGAGGGGTCCCCTCTTCGGGGAGCTGTTTTTT.